Sequencing of this TCR beta chain was carried out in a study of shared clonotypes between healthy human individuals. Unmatched junction bases numbered 11, after V lost 0 bases and J lost 2 bases. Germline CDR1 SGDLS, CDR2 YYNGEE. The length of the CDR3 is 18 residues. The material for each subset, its genomic DNA, was split evenly across several immunoSEQ plates. Using immunoSEQ multiplex PCR, the repertoire was profiled, and TCRdb retains in-frame clones only, with some absent. The profile shows hundreds of thousands of clones, about 74% of them singletons. This clone was seen ten or more times. J is TRBJ2-3 and V is TRBV9, with TRBD2 matching over 8 bases. Sequenced: memory CD4+ T cells sorted from blood. Documented subset: CD45RA-negative fraction. The TCR comes from a woman in her thirties in good health. CDR3 nucleotide sequence: TGTGCCAGCAGCGTAGGTAGTAGCGGGGCCTTCAACACAGATACGCAGTATTTT. This translates into CASSVGSSGAFNTDTQYF.